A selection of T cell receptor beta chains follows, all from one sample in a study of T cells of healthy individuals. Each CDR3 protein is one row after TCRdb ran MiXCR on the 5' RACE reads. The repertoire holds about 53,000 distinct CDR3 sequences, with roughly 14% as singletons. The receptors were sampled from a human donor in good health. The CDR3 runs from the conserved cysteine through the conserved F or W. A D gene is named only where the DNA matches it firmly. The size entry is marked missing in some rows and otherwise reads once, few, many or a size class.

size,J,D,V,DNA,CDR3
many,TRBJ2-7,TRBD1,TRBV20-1,TGCAGTGTCCCAGGGACAGTCTCAGGTTACGAGCAGTACTTC,CSVPGTVSGYEQYF
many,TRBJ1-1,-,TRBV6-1,TGTGCCAGCAGCTCAATAAGGTATGAAGCTTTCTTT,CASSSIRYEAFF
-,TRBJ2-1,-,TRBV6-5,TGTGCCAGCAGTCGTACCATGGCGGGATCCAAGGCGGGTGAGCAGTTCTTC,CASSRTMAGSKAGEQFF
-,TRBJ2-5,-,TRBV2,TGTGCCAGCAGTGAAAGTGTGTTAGCGCCTCAAGAGACCCAGTACTTC,CASSESVLAPQETQYF
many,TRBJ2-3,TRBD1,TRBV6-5,TGTGCCAGCACTGGACCGGGACAGGGAGCCGATACGCAGTATTTT,CASTGPGQGADTQYF
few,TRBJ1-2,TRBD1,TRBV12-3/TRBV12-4,TGTGCCAGCACCCCTCGGGACAGGGGTCGGCAAGATGGCTACACCTTC,CASTPRDRGRQDGYTF
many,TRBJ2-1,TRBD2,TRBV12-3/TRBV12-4,TGTGCCAGCAGTTTAGGGGGGGGACTAGCGGGAGCGGCCAATGAGCAGTTCTTC,CASSLGGGLAGAANEQFF
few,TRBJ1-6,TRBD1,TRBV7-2,TGTGCCAGCAGCTTAAAGACAGGGGATTCACCCCTCCACTTT,CASSLKTGDSPLHF
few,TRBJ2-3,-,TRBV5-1,TGCGCCAGCAGCTTTCGGTCAAGCGGAGCAGATACGCAGTATTTT,CASSFRSSGADTQYF
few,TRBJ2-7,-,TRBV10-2,TGCGCCAGCAGTACCTCCTACGAGCAGTACTTC,CASSTSYEQYF
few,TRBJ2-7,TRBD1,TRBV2,TGTGCCAGCAGTACGGGACAGCAGAGGGCCGAGCAGTACTTC,CASSTGQQRAEQYF
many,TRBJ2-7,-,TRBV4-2,TGTGCCAGCAGCCAAGATCGAGGCTTAGTTCCCGAGCAGTACTTC,CASSQDRGLVPEQYF
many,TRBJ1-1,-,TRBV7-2,TGTGCCAGCAGCTCTCAGGGATCGAACACTGAAGCTTTCTTT,CASSSQGSNTEAFF
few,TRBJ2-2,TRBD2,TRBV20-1,TGCAGTGCTAGAGATCAACTAGCGGGCAACACCGGGGAGCTGTTTTTT,CSARDQLAGNTGELFF
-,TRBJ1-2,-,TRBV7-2,TGTGCCAGCAGCCCCGATGTTGGGCCCTATGGCTACACCTTC,CASSPDVGPYGYTF
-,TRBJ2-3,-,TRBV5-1,TGCGCCAGCAGCCAAAATCGGGGCGTCACAGATACGCAGTATTTT,CASSQNRGVTDTQYF
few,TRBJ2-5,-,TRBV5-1,TGCGCCAGCAGCTGGGCGGGACTCCAAGAGACCCAGTACTTC,CASSWAGLQETQYF
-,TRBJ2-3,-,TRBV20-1,TGCAGTGCTTACCCGGCGGGAATATCGGCGTTGAATACGCAGTATTTT,CSAYPAGISALNTQYF
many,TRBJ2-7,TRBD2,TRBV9,TGTGCCAGCAGCCCCGGACTAGCGGGAGGATACGAGCAGTACTTC,CASSPGLAGGYEQYF
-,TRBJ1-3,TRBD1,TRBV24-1,TGTGCCACCAGTGATGACCGGACAGGGTCGGGAAACACCATATATTTT,CATSDDRTGSGNTIYF
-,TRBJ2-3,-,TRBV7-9,TGTGCCAGCAGCCCCTCAGGAAGGGCAGGGGCCTCGACAGATACGCAGTATTTT,CASSPSGRAGASTDTQYF
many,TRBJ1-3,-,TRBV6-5,TGTGCCAGCAGTTACTGGGGGGATACTGGAAACACCATATATTTT,CASSYWGDTGNTIYF
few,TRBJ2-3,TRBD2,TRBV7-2,TGTGCCAGCAGCCGAGGACTAGCGGGAGCAACGGATACGCAGTATTTT,CASSRGLAGATDTQYF
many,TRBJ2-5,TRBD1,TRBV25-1,TGTGCCAGCAGTGGTACTCTCGACAGGGGTTGGCAAGAGACCCAGTACTTC,CASSGTLDRGWQETQYF